These 27 T cell receptor beta chains were sequenced from one sample in a study of T cell changes during pregnancy in multiple sclerosis. TCRdb's copy holds only in-frame clones and misses some; the assay was immunoSEQ multiplex PCR. Here the sample spans about 49,000 clones, 90% being singletons. Sample: peripheral blood, taken after pregnancy. Every receptor here comes from a female donor in good health, enrolled as a control in a pregnancy study.

This chain uses TRBV7-9 with TRBJ1-1; 9 nucleotides align to TRBD1. V gave up 3 bases and J gave up 4 bases; unmatched junction bases: 3. CDR3 length: 14 residues. The germline V gene has CDR1 SEHNR and CDR2 FQNEAQ (reference sequence). The CDR3 loop is CASSFTQGATEAFF. The CDR3 DNA follows: TGTGCCAGCAGCTTCACACAGGGGGCCACTGAAGCTTTCTTT. Filled out from reference TRBV7-9 and TRBJ1-1, the complete variable domain reads DTGVSQNPRHKITKRGQNVTFRCDPISEHNRLYWYRQTLGQGPEFLTYFQNEAQLEKSRLLSDRFSAERPKGSFSTLEIQRTEQGDSAMYLCASSFTQGATEAFFGQGTRLTVV.

The gene calls are TRBV7-9 and TRBJ2-1, with 10 nucleotides matching TRBD2. After removal of 2 bases from V and 7 bases from J, the junction contained 5 bases not matched to a gene. CDR1 SEHNR and CDR2 FQNEAQ come from the germline V gene (reference sequence). The CDR3 runs 15 residues. CDR3 DNA sequence: TGTGCCAGCAGCTTACCCGGGACTAGCGTTAATGAGCAGTTCTTC. Translating it yields CASSLPGTSVNEQFF.

This clone has just one count. This rearrangement joins TRBV2 to TRBJ2-5, with D possibly being TRBD1 (5 bases). Per the germline V gene, CDR1 is SNHLY and CDR2 is FYNNEI. Trimming pared 5 bases from V and 1 base from J, leaving 11 bases between. CDR3 length: 14 residues. CDR3 nucleotide sequence: TGTGCCAGCAGTCCTCAGGGTTTCCAAGAGACCCAGTACTTC. Protein sequence: CASSPQGFQETQYF. The whole variable domain, filled in from reference TRBV2 and TRBJ2-5, reads EPEVTQTPSHQVTQMGQEVILRCVPISNHLYFYWYRQILGQKVEFLVSFYNNEISEKSEIFDDQFSVERPDGSNFTLKIRSTKLEDSAMYFCASSPQGFQETQYFGPGTRLLVL.

The chain employs TRBV30 and TRBJ1-5; 10 nucleotides agree with TRBD1. Germline V lookup: CDR1 GTSNPN, CDR2 SVGIG (reference sequence). There are 13 residues in the CDR3. Unmatched junction bases numbered 2, after V lost 3 bases and J lost 6 bases. The CDR3 loop reads CAWRGQGGQPQHF. In DNA, the CDR3 is TGTGCCTGGAGAGGACAGGGGGGTCAGCCCCAGCATTTT.

The CDR3 loop reads CASSLDGEVGTEAFF. DNA of the CDR3: TGTGCCAGCAGCTTAGATGGGGAGGTTGGCACTGAAGCTTTCTTT. The gene calls are TRBV11-3 and TRBJ1-1, with D unclear. This CDR3 region has 15 residues. From germline, CDR1 is SGHNT and CDR2 YENEEA. V gave up 0 bases and J gave up 4 bases, with 12 bases separating them.

The rearrangement joins TRBV5-1 to TRBJ1-3; TRBD1 might be the D (5 bases). This CDR3 contains 15 residues. Germline values: CDR1 SGHRS, CDR2 YFSETQ. V shed 3 bases and J shed 2 bases, with 12 bases lying between them. CDR3 residues: CASSSVGGAGNTIYF. Written as DNA, the CDR3 is TGCGCCAGCAGCTCGGTCGGGGGAGCTGGAAACACCATATATTTT.

This sequence joins TRBV2 and TRBJ2-5; TRBD2 might be the D (6 bases). This CDR3 has 13 amino acids. Germline CDR1 reads SNHLY; CDR2 reads FYNNEI. V was clipped by 10 bases and J by 4 bases, with 16 bases between them. CDR3 nucleotide sequence: TGTGCCACCCGGGAGCCTTGGGCAGAGACCCAGTACTTC. It yields the protein CATREPWAETQYF.

The rearrangement joins TRBV4-1 to TRBJ2-5, with 8 bases identical to TRBD2. Germline CDR1 and CDR2: MGHRA and YSYEKL. The CDR3 loop spans 14 amino acids. The J segment lost 2 bases and the V segment lost 2 bases, leaving 1 base of the junction unmatched. The CDR3 DNA reads TGCGCCAGCAGCCAAATAGCGGGGCAAGAGACCCAGTACTTC. Its translation: CASSQIAGQETQYF.

The V and J genes are TRBV28 and TRBJ1-1; D remains unclear. Germline CDR1 and CDR2: MDHEN and SYDVKM. V lost 2 bases to trimming and J lost 5 bases, with 9 bases between them. This CDR3 is 13 amino acids long. The CDR3 bases are TGTGCCAGCAGTTTAATGTCGGGGACTGAAGCTTTCTTT. This encodes CASSLMSGTEAFF.

V is TRBV4-2 and J is TRBJ2-7; 11 positions match TRBD2. J gave up 2 bases and V 1 base, and 7 bases lay outside the gene matches. CDR1 is LGHNA, CDR2 YNFKEQ, per germline. There are 17 residues in the CDR3. The CDR3 region has the DNA TGTGCCAGCAGCCAAGGGATGACTAGCGGGAACACCTACGAGCAGTACTTC. Its protein product is CASSQGMTSGNTYEQYF.

The count of this clone is one. This rearrangement joins TRBV7-3 to TRBJ2-7; D may be TRBD1 (6 bases). The V gene's germline CDR1 is SGHTA and CDR2 FQGTGA. The CDR3 covers 13 residues. Trimming pared 5 bases from V and 3 bases from J, leaving 11 bases between. The CDR3 DNA sequence: TGTGCCAGCAGCCCGGGACAAATCTACGAGCAGTACTTC. Its translation is CASSPGQIYEQYF. Full variable domain (missing parts from reference TRBV7-3 and TRBJ2-7): GAGVSQTPSNKVTEKGKYVELRCDPISGHTALYWYRQSLGQGPEFLIYFQGTGAADDSGLPNDRFFAVRPEGSVSTLKIQRTERGDSAVYLCASSPGQIYEQYFGPGTRLTVT.

The V call is TRBV27, the J call TRBJ1-2, with 10 positions matching TRBD1. The CDR3 has 14 residues. Per the germline V gene, CDR1 is MNHEY and CDR2 is SMNVEV (reference sequence). The V segment lost 5 bases and the J segment 4 bases; nucleotides outside the gene matches: 4. DNA of the CDR3: TGTGCCAGCAGTCCGGGACAGGGGCTCTATGGCTACACCTTC. Translated: CASSPGQGLYGYTF.

This chain's CDR3 is CASRTGTSGAQTQYF. CDR3 DNA: TGTGCCAGCAGGACCGGGACTAGCGGGGCCCAGACCCAGTACTTC. The rearrangement links TRBV6-5 to TRBJ2-5, with 13 positions matching TRBD2. The CDR3 spans 15 residues. The germline V gene encodes CDR1 MNHEY and CDR2 SVGAGI. V shed 6 bases and J 6 bases; nucleotides not matched to a gene: 7.

This clone was seen a few times. The chain combines TRBV10-1 with TRBJ1-3; possible D gene TRBD1, 5 bases. This CDR3 contains 15 residues. In germline, CDR1 is WNHNN, CDR2 SYGVQD (reference sequence). Trimming left V 5 bases short and J 0 bases short, with 11 bases between. The CDR3 loop is CASSPTEYSGNTIYF. The CDR3 bases are TGCGCCAGCAGTCCGACAGAATACTCTGGAAACACCATATATTTT.

The chain employs TRBV11-3 and TRBJ2-7, with D possibly matching TRBD1 (6 bases). Germline assignment: CDR1 SGHNT and CDR2 YENEEA. V dropped 1 base and J dropped 5 bases, with 12 bases sitting between them. This CDR3 comprises 14 residues. The CDR3 nucleotides are TGTGCCAGCAGCTTAGGAGGTCCAGGGGACGAGCAGTACTTC. Its protein is CASSLGGPGDEQYF.

The CDR3 is CASSSPDGPNPGGQYF. CDR3 nucleotides: TGTGCCAGCAGCTCTCCCGACGGGCCCAACCCGGGGGGGCAGTACTTC. The chain couples TRBV11-2 to TRBJ2-7; 7 bases are a match to TRBD2. The J segment lost 9 bases and the V segment lost 4 bases, leaving 18 bases of the junction unmatched. CDR1 and CDR2 from the germline V gene are SGHAT and FQNNGV. This CDR3 comprises 16 residues. Full variable domain (remainder filled in from reference TRBV11-2 and TRBJ2-7): EAGVAQSPRYKIIEKRQSVAFWCNPISGHATLYWYQQILGQGPKLLIQFQNNGVVDDSQLPKDRFSAERLKGVDSTLKIQPAKLEDSAVYLCASSSPDGPNPGGQYFGPGTRLTVT.

CDR3 nucleotides: TGTGCCAGCAGATCGGGACTTCGGGGCAATCAGCCCCAGCATTTT. This translates into CASRSGLRGNQPQHF. This chain uses TRBV2 with TRBJ1-5, with D maybe TRBD1 (5 bases). The V and J ends lost 6 bases and 2 bases respectively, with 14 bases between them. This CDR3 region has 15 residues. Germline V gene sequence: CDR1 SNHLY, CDR2 FYNNEI.

V usage is TRBV30 and J usage is TRBJ2-1; TRBD2 matches 8 bases. The germline V gene has CDR1 GTSNPN and CDR2 SVGIG (reference sequence). The length of the CDR3 is 10 residues. After removal of 3 bases from V and 13 bases from J, the junction contained 2 bases not matched to a gene. The CDR3 is CAWRRGVQFF. DNA of the CDR3: TGTGCCTGGAGGCGGGGGGTCCAGTTCTTC. Full variable domain (outside the CDR3, taken from reference TRBV30 and TRBJ2-1): SQTIHQWPATLVQPVGSPLSLECTVEGTSNPNLYWYRQAAGRGLQLLFYSVGIGQISSEVPQNLSASRPQDRQFILSSKKLLLSDSGFYLCAWRRGVQFFGPGTRLTVL.

The chain combines TRBV11-2 with TRBJ2-5, with no clear D. The CDR3 is made up of 15 amino acids. The germline V gene has CDR1 SGHAT and CDR2 FQNNGV. V lost 0 bases, J lost 6 bases, and 14 bases lay in between. The CDR3 bases are TGTGCCAGCAGCTTAGATCAATTCGGTGTACAGACCCAGTACTTC. This translates into CASSLDQFGVQTQYF.

The chain combines TRBV29-1 with TRBJ1-1, with 9 bases matching TRBD1. The CDR3 has 14 amino acids. With V trimmed by 6 bases and J by 12 bases, 17 bases remained unmatched. Germline values: CDR1 SQVTM, CDR2 ANQGSEA. CDR3 nucleotides: TGCAGCGTGACAGGGGGAGTAGAAGGCTATGTGTCTTTCTTT. Translation: CSVTGGVEGYVSFF.

This rearrangement joins TRBV2 to TRBJ2-7; TRBD1 agrees at 8 bases. This CDR3 comprises 13 residues. Trimming took 6 bases from V and 0 from J; bases not matched to a gene: 1. Germline V lookup: CDR1 SNHLY, CDR2 FYNNEI. The CDR3 loop is CASRGQGSYEQYF. Written as DNA, the CDR3 is TGTGCCAGCAGAGGACAGGGCTCCTACGAGCAGTACTTC.

The chain is built from TRBV7-2 and TRBJ1-3; 8 bases fit TRBD1. This CDR3 comprises 17 residues. Germline V gives CDR1 SGHTA, CDR2 FQGNSA. The trim removed 5 bases at V and 3 bases at J, leaving 12 bases unmatched. The CDR3 here is CASSPTRSTGDGNTIYF. The CDR3 DNA follows: TGTGCCAGCAGCCCTACTCGATCGACAGGGGATGGAAACACCATATATTTT.

The rearrangement joins TRBV28 to TRBJ2-5, with D possibly TRBD1 on 5 matching bases. The CDR3 is 14 residues long. Germline V gene data show CDR1 as MDHEN and CDR2 as SYDVKM. The V end lost 3 bases, the J end lost 2 bases, and 10 bases lay between the germline ends. The CDR3 sequence is CASSFSGRQETQYF. In DNA, the CDR3 is TGTGCCAGCAGTTTCTCAGGGCGACAAGAGACCCAGTACTTC.

The rearrangement links TRBV30 to TRBJ2-7; weak D call: TRBD1 (6 bases). V was clipped by 3 bases and J by 2 bases, with 11 bases between them. This CDR3 is 13 amino acids long. Per germline, CDR1 GTSNPN and CDR2 SVGIG (reference sequence). The CDR3 loop is CAWRGAGTYEQYF. CDR3 nucleotide sequence: TGTGCCTGGAGGGGGGCAGGGACCTACGAGCAGTACTTC.

The J gene is TRBJ2-5, the V gene TRBV7-9, with D hard to call. Germline values: CDR1 SEHNR, CDR2 FQNEAQ (reference sequence). Trimming removed 5 bases from V and 2 bases from J, with 12 bases in between. The CDR3 contains 14 residues. CDR3 coding DNA: TGTGCCAGCAGCGCTCCTAATAAGCAAGAGACCCAGTACTTC. Protein product: CASSAPNKQETQYF.

The chain employs TRBV10-2 and TRBJ2-2, with D possibly matching TRBD2 (5 bases). This CDR3 contains 15 residues. Germline CDR1 WSHSY, CDR2 SAAADI. Trimming cost V 1 base and J 4 bases, with 10 bases left between them. CDR3 in amino acids: CASSEYGKFTGELFF. The CDR3 DNA follows: TGCGCCAGCAGTGAGTACGGGAAATTCACCGGGGAGCTGTTTTTT.

V usage is TRBV28 and J usage is TRBJ2-1; the match to TRBD2 covers 12 bases. V lost 1 base and J lost 8; bases outside the gene matches: 6. Germline V lookup: CDR1 MDHEN, CDR2 SYDVKM. The CDR3 runs 16 residues. CDR3 sequence: CASSLLILAGGDEQFF. As DNA, the CDR3 is TGTGCCAGCAGTTTATTGATTCTAGCGGGAGGGGATGAGCAGTTCTTC. Full variable domain (outside the CDR3, taken from reference TRBV28 and TRBJ2-1): DVKVTQSSRYLVKRTGEKVFLECVQDMDHENMFWYRQDPGLGLRLIYFSYDVKMKEKGDIPEGYSVSREKKERFSLILESASTNQTSMYLCASSLLILAGGDEQFFGPGTRLTVL.